A selection of T cell receptor beta chains follows, all from one sample in a study of Ad26.COV2.S vaccination and SARS-CoV-2 variants. The table came from immunoSEQ multiplex PCR; TCRdb's copy has only in-frame clones and leaves some out. The profile shows around 300,000 clones, under 90% of them singletons. The specimen was peripheral blood, collected in a trial of Ad26.COV2.S vaccine versus placebo. All receptors derive from a person aged 18-65 years who received the Ad26.COV2.S COVID-19 vaccine or a placebo. Each CDR3 is given with its conserved first and last residue. The order of the fields is CDR3 length, D gene, clone size, J gene, V gene, CDR3 protein, CDR3 DNA. A D gene is named only where the DNA matches it firmly. Clone size is stated in some rows and not others, as once, few, many or a class when expanded.

cdr3_length: 16
d_call: .
clone_size: few
j_call: TRBJ2-7
v_call: TRBV3-1/TRBV3-2
cdr3_aa: CASSQAIGLNSYEQYF
cdr3_nt: TGTGCCAGCAGCCAAGCGATAGGACTGAACTCCTACGAGCAGTACTTC

cdr3_length: 11
d_call: .
clone_size: .
j_call: TRBJ1-1
v_call: TRBV7-2
cdr3_aa: CASSQGTEAFF
cdr3_nt: TGTGCCAGCAGCCAAGGGACTGAAGCTTTCTTT

cdr3_length: 15
d_call: .
clone_size: .
j_call: TRBJ2-1
v_call: TRBV10-3
cdr3_aa: CAISEFGVAPDEQFF
cdr3_nt: TGTGCCATCAGTGAGTTCGGGGTCGCCCCGGATGAGCAGTTCTTC

cdr3_length: 16
d_call: TRBD1
clone_size: .
j_call: TRBJ1-3
v_call: TRBV5-1
cdr3_aa: CASSWGDRETGNTIYF
cdr3_nt: TGCGCCAGCAGCTGGGGGGACAGGGAGACTGGAAACACCATATATTTT

cdr3_length: 15
d_call: TRBD1
clone_size: .
j_call: TRBJ1-2
v_call: TRBV6-5
cdr3_aa: CASSYQGQWNYGYTF
cdr3_nt: TGTGCCAGCAGTTACCAGGGACAGTGGAACTATGGCTACACCTTC

cdr3_length: 14
d_call: TRBD1
clone_size: .
j_call: TRBJ1-1
v_call: TRBV6-5
cdr3_aa: CASTLGQGNTEAFF
cdr3_nt: TGTGCCAGCACCTTGGGACAGGGGAACACTGAAGCTTTCTTT

cdr3_length: 15
d_call: .
clone_size: .
j_call: TRBJ1-2
v_call: TRBV5-5
cdr3_aa: CASSLMFGGIVGYTF
cdr3_nt: TGTGCCAGCAGCTTGATGTTTGGGGGAATAGTAGGATACACCTTC

cdr3_length: 14
d_call: .
clone_size: .
j_call: TRBJ1-1
v_call: TRBV5-6
cdr3_aa: CASSNRGLNTEAFF
cdr3_nt: TGTGCCAGCAGTAACCGGGGCCTAAACACTGAAGCTTTCTTT

cdr3_length: 16
d_call: TRBD2
clone_size: .
j_call: TRBJ2-2
v_call: TRBV7-3
cdr3_aa: CASRPREGWGTGELFF
cdr3_nt: TGTGCCAGCCGACCCCGGGAGGGCTGGGGCACCGGGGAGCTGTTTTTT

cdr3_length: 14
d_call: TRBD1
clone_size: .
j_call: TRBJ2-3
v_call: TRBV3-1/TRBV3-2
cdr3_aa: CASSWAGGADTQYF
cdr3_nt: TGTGCCAGCAGTTGGGCAGGGGGCGCAGATACGCAGTATTTT

cdr3_length: 14
d_call: TRBD1
clone_size: .
j_call: TRBJ1-5
v_call: TRBV29-1
cdr3_aa: CSVFLQGASQPQHF
cdr3_nt: TGCAGCGTTTTTTTGCAGGGGGCGAGTCAGCCCCAGCATTTT

cdr3_length: 11
d_call: .
clone_size: .
j_call: TRBJ2-7
v_call: TRBV6-2/TRBV6-3
cdr3_aa: CASSYSRTAFF
cdr3_nt: TGTGCCAGCAGTTACTCACGGACGGCCTTCTTC

cdr3_length: 17
d_call: TRBD1
clone_size: .
j_call: TRBJ2-1
v_call: TRBV6-6
cdr3_aa: CASSPLGGTGFYNEQFF
cdr3_nt: TGTGCCAGCAGTCCCCTCGGGGGGACAGGGTTCTACAATGAGCAGTTCTTC

cdr3_length: 13
d_call: TRBD1
clone_size: .
j_call: TRBJ2-1
v_call: TRBV10-1
cdr3_aa: CASGGTGGNEQFF
cdr3_nt: TGCGCCAGCGGCGGGACAGGGGGAAATGAGCAGTTCTTC

cdr3_length: 15
d_call: .
clone_size: few
j_call: TRBJ2-7
v_call: TRBV18
cdr3_aa: CASSPFIPEKAEQYF
cdr3_nt: TGTGCCAGCTCACCATTCATACCAGAGAAGGCCGAGCAGTACTTC

cdr3_length: 16
d_call: TRBD2
clone_size: once
j_call: TRBJ2-1
v_call: TRBV7-3
cdr3_aa: CASSPGWDYPYSEQFF
cdr3_nt: TGTGCCAGCAGCCCTGGGTGGGACTATCCTTATTCGGAGCAGTTCTTC

cdr3_length: 15
d_call: TRBD1
clone_size: .
j_call: TRBJ1-2
v_call: TRBV7-9
cdr3_aa: CASSLEDDRVYGYTF
cdr3_nt: TGTGCCAGCAGCTTGGAGGATGACAGGGTCTATGGCTACACCTTC

cdr3_length: 14
d_call: .
clone_size: .
j_call: TRBJ1-1
v_call: TRBV11-3
cdr3_aa: CASTQTGMNTEAFF
cdr3_nt: TGTGCCAGCACCCAGACAGGCATGAACACTGAAGCTTTCTTT

cdr3_length: 11
d_call: .
clone_size: .
j_call: TRBJ1-4
v_call: TRBV20-1
cdr3_aa: CSARNGEKLFF
cdr3_nt: TGCAGTGCTAGAAACGGGGAAAAACTGTTTTTT

cdr3_length: 11
d_call: TRBD1
clone_size: once
j_call: TRBJ1-1
v_call: TRBV29-1
cdr3_aa: CSVLDRGMAFF
cdr3_nt: TGCAGCGTCTTGGACAGGGGTATGGCTTTCTTT

cdr3_length: 14
d_call: TRBD1
clone_size: once
j_call: TRBJ2-1
v_call: TRBV27
cdr3_aa: CASSFGTAWNEQFF
cdr3_nt: TGTGCCAGCAGTTTCGGGACAGCGTGGAATGAGCAGTTCTTC

cdr3_length: 14
d_call: .
clone_size: .
j_call: TRBJ1-2
v_call: TRBV5-1
cdr3_aa: CASSNSGGNYGYTF
cdr3_nt: TGCGCCAGCAGCAACTCTGGGGGGAATTATGGCTACACCTTC

cdr3_length: 14
d_call: .
clone_size: .
j_call: TRBJ2-3
v_call: TRBV29-1
cdr3_aa: CSVASPGDTDTQYF
cdr3_nt: TGCAGCGTTGCCTCCCCCGGTGATACAGATACGCAGTATTTT

cdr3_length: 15
d_call: .
clone_size: .
j_call: TRBJ1-2
v_call: TRBV19
cdr3_aa: CASSMVKGSKYGYTF
cdr3_nt: TGTGCCAGTAGTATGGTCAAGGGGTCCAAATATGGCTACACCTTC

cdr3_length: 17
d_call: TRBD1
clone_size: .
j_call: TRBJ1-4
v_call: TRBV6-2/TRBV6-3
cdr3_aa: CASSWNIRQGINEKLFF
cdr3_nt: TGTGCCAGCAGTTGGAACATTCGACAGGGGATAAATGAAAAACTGTTTTTT

cdr3_length: 15
d_call: TRBD1
clone_size: .
j_call: TRBJ1-2
v_call: TRBV4-3
cdr3_aa: CASSQEEGASYGYTF
cdr3_nt: TGCGCCAGCAGCCAAGAGGAGGGGGCGAGCTATGGCTACACCTTC

cdr3_length: 16
d_call: .
clone_size: .
j_call: TRBJ2-1
v_call: TRBV28
cdr3_aa: CASSLSGTRSYNEQFF
cdr3_nt: TGTGCCAGCAGTTTGTCCGGGACACGGAGCTACAATGAGCAGTTCTTC

cdr3_length: 11
d_call: .
clone_size: few
j_call: TRBJ1-1
v_call: TRBV7-9
cdr3_aa: CASTFLLEAFF
cdr3_nt: TGTGCCAGCACCTTCTTACTTGAAGCTTTCTTT

cdr3_length: 15
d_call: .
clone_size: .
j_call: TRBJ1-4
v_call: TRBV24-1
cdr3_aa: CAISGGRSTNEKLFF
cdr3_nt: TGTGCCATCTCGGGGGGTCGGAGTACTAATGAAAAACTGTTTTTT

cdr3_length: 14
d_call: .
clone_size: .
j_call: TRBJ1-6
v_call: TRBV27
cdr3_aa: CASSRQGNNSPLHF
cdr3_nt: TGTGCCAGCAGTCGTCAGGGAAATAATTCACCCCTCCACTTT

cdr3_length: 15
d_call: .
clone_size: .
j_call: TRBJ1-1
v_call: TRBV4-1
cdr3_aa: CASSGLSGRGTEAFF
cdr3_nt: TGCGCCAGCAGCGGACTGTCGGGACGGGGCACTGAAGCTTTCTTT

cdr3_length: 13
d_call: .
clone_size: .
j_call: TRBJ1-1
v_call: TRBV7-6
cdr3_aa: CASSPNSGIEAFF
cdr3_nt: TGTGCCAGCAGCCCAAACTCCGGGATAGAAGCTTTCTTT

cdr3_length: 16
d_call: TRBD2
clone_size: once
j_call: TRBJ2-1
v_call: TRBV4-3
cdr3_aa: CASSQDERTSGSEQFF
cdr3_nt: TGCGCCAGCAGCCAAGACGAACGGACTAGCGGGAGTGAGCAGTTCTTC

cdr3_length: 14
d_call: .
clone_size: .
j_call: TRBJ2-1
v_call: TRBV5-1
cdr3_aa: CASSLAPGSNEQFF
cdr3_nt: TGCGCCAGCAGCTTGGCCCCAGGTAGTAATGAGCAGTTCTTC

cdr3_length: 14
d_call: .
clone_size: .
j_call: TRBJ2-2
v_call: TRBV11-2
cdr3_aa: CASTYRVDTGELFF
cdr3_nt: TGTGCCAGCACTTACAGGGTGGACACCGGGGAGCTGTTTTTT

cdr3_length: 14
d_call: .
clone_size: .
j_call: TRBJ2-4
v_call: TRBV7-9
cdr3_aa: CASSFSVAKNIQYF
cdr3_nt: TGTGCCAGCAGCTTTTCAGTAGCCAAAAACATTCAGTACTTC

cdr3_length: 14
d_call: TRBD1
clone_size: once
j_call: TRBJ2-7
v_call: TRBV5-1
cdr3_aa: CASSYRTGNSEQYF
cdr3_nt: TGCGCCAGCAGCTACCGGACAGGGAATAGCGAGCAGTACTTC

cdr3_length: 15
d_call: TRBD2
clone_size: few
j_call: TRBJ2-3
v_call: TRBV11-3
cdr3_aa: CASSPGLARADTQYF
cdr3_nt: TGTGCCAGCAGCCCGGGACTAGCTAGGGCAGATACGCAGTATTTT

cdr3_length: 14
d_call: .
clone_size: .
j_call: TRBJ2-3
v_call: TRBV11-2
cdr3_aa: CASSSPYGTDTQYF
cdr3_nt: TGTGCCAGCAGCTCCCCTTACGGGACAGATACGCAGTATTTT

cdr3_length: 18
d_call: .
clone_size: .
j_call: TRBJ1-5
v_call: TRBV4-2
cdr3_aa: CASSQESVETNSNQPQHF
cdr3_nt: TGTGCCAGCAGCCAAGAGTCTGTGGAAACTAATAGCAATCAGCCCCAGCATTTT

cdr3_length: 13
d_call: .
clone_size: .
j_call: TRBJ2-1
v_call: TRBV7-9
cdr3_aa: CASRPTSTYEQFF
cdr3_nt: TGTGCCAGCAGACCTACTAGTACCTATGAGCAGTTCTTC

cdr3_length: 14
d_call: TRBD1
clone_size: .
j_call: TRBJ1-2
v_call: TRBV27
cdr3_aa: CASSTRQGLYGYTF
cdr3_nt: TGTGCCAGCAGTACCCGACAGGGGTTGTATGGCTACACCTTC

cdr3_length: 14
d_call: .
clone_size: .
j_call: TRBJ1-1
v_call: TRBV4-3
cdr3_aa: CASSQERANTEAFF
cdr3_nt: TGCGCCAGCAGCCAAGAAAGGGCCAACACTGAAGCTTTCTTT

cdr3_length: 17
d_call: TRBD1
clone_size: .
j_call: TRBJ1-5
v_call: TRBV27
cdr3_aa: CASSLSGTGASNQPQHF
cdr3_nt: TGTGCCAGCAGTCTTAGCGGGACAGGGGCAAGCAATCAGCCCCAGCATTTT

cdr3_length: 18
d_call: TRBD1
clone_size: few
j_call: TRBJ1-2
v_call: TRBV10-3
cdr3_aa: CAISDRVGTGRANYGYTF
cdr3_nt: TGTGCCATCAGTGATAGGGTCGGGACAGGGAGAGCTAACTATGGCTACACCTTC

cdr3_length: 15
d_call: .
clone_size: once
j_call: TRBJ2-2
v_call: TRBV9
cdr3_aa: CASSVVRGMTGELFF
cdr3_nt: TGTGCCAGCAGCGTAGTGAGGGGCATGACCGGGGAGCTGTTTTTT

cdr3_length: 14
d_call: TRBD1
clone_size: .
j_call: TRBJ1-1
v_call: TRBV4-3
cdr3_aa: CASSHSTGRTEAFF
cdr3_nt: TGCGCCAGCAGCCATTCGACAGGGCGCACTGAAGCTTTCTTT

cdr3_length: 14
d_call: .
clone_size: .
j_call: TRBJ1-2
v_call: TRBV3-1/TRBV3-2
cdr3_aa: CASSQQGRAGGYTF
cdr3_nt: TGTGCCAGCAGCCAACAGGGCAGGGCAGGAGGCTACACCTTC

cdr3_length: 18
d_call: TRBD1
clone_size: .
j_call: TRBJ1-6
v_call: TRBV6-1
cdr3_aa: CASSEALLGQNYNSPLHF
cdr3_nt: TGTGCCAGCAGTGAAGCGCTTTTGGGACAGAACTATAATTCACCCCTCCACTTT

cdr3_length: 13
d_call: .
clone_size: .
j_call: TRBJ1-1
v_call: TRBV6-6
cdr3_aa: CASSPMLNGEAFF
cdr3_nt: TGTGCCAGCAGCCCGATGCTAAACGGTGAAGCTTTCTTT

cdr3_length: 11
d_call: .
clone_size: few
j_call: TRBJ1-2
v_call: TRBV6-5
cdr3_aa: CATRSNYGYTF
cdr3_nt: TGTGCCACCCGATCTAACTATGGCTACACCTTC

cdr3_length: 13
d_call: .
clone_size: .
j_call: TRBJ2-3
v_call: TRBV2
cdr3_aa: CASSFLVTDTQYF
cdr3_nt: TGTGCCAGCAGTTTCCTCGTCACAGATACGCAGTATTTT

cdr3_length: 16
d_call: TRBD2
clone_size: .
j_call: TRBJ2-3
v_call: TRBV7-8
cdr3_aa: CASSPRLAGDTDTQYF
cdr3_nt: TGTGCCAGCAGCCCGCGACTAGCGGGGGACACAGATACGCAGTATTTT